This TCR beta chain was recorded in a study of T cell repertoires in cytomegalovirus infection. Study conclusions and caveats: CMV-specific TCR beta clonotypes restricted by HLA-C were the ones dominating the ex vivo response.

MiXCR was run by TCRdb on the reads, yielding one entry per CDR3 protein. Found here are about 490,000 distinct CDR3 sequences, about 15% of them singletons; the top ten hold 20% to 30%. The CDR3 loop spans 13 amino acids. From germline, CDR1 is MGHRA and CDR2 YSYEKL. The V end lost 2 bases, the J end lost 5 bases, and 7 bases lay between the germline ends. This clonotype was seen only a few times. The antigen is undetermined. This chain connects TRBV4-1 to TRBJ2-1, with D unresolved. The sequence was collected from a human donor in good health (CMV status not recorded). Some clones in this sample may be carry-over from other donors' samples. Source material: CD8+ T cells from PBMCs. This CDR3 is CASSQQMNNEQFF. The CDR3 DNA reads TGCGCCAGCAGCCAACAGATGAACAATGAGCAGTTCTTC.